This T cell receptor beta chain emerged from a study of T cell responses to AZD1222 COVID-19 vaccine. The CDR3 sequence is 16 residues long. Germline V gene lookup returns CDR1 MNHNY and CDR2 SVGAGI (reference sequence). The V and J ends lost 2 bases and 4 bases respectively, with 14 bases between them. As concerns this clone: Its antigen is not identified.

Regarding the study as a whole: Spike-wide vaccine-associated CD4 TCRs dominated at 160-218 and 743-854. Of the AZD1222 recipients, only 5 to 7 were seropositive at baseline. Increased Spike-specific TCR breadth and depth were observed after two AZD1222 doses. White British people made up most donors, females outnumbered males, and clonal diversity was possibly underestimated.

Method: immunoSEQ multiplex PCR; TCRdb's copy keeps in-frame clones and lacks some. The table lists 150,000 to 200,000 clones, 90% of them singletons. Sequences were derived from peripheral blood, sampled on day 0 of AZD1222 vaccination. This receptor was taken from an adult in good health. V is TRBV6-6 and J is TRBJ2-2; D may be TRBD2 (6 bases). DNA of the CDR3: TGTGCCAGCAGTTACGGCGGGGCCTCGGTCACCGGGGAGCTGTTTTTT. Protein: CASSYGGASVTGELFF.